This TCR beta chain was found in a study of OX40 agonist ivuxolimab in advanced cancers. About the research overall: The diagnoses of dose-escalation patients were hepatocellular carcinoma, melanoma, renal cell or head and neck cancer.

V lost 7 bases to trimming and J lost 3 bases, with 20 bases between them. This CDR3 spans 15 amino acids. From germline, CDR1 is SGHDT and CDR2 YYEEEE. TCRdb keeps only in-frame clones here, not all; method: immunoSEQ multiplex PCR. The data show about 72,000 clones, 89% seen once. The clonotype was recovered from an adult with an advanced solid tumor such as melanoma, head and neck, liver or kidney cancer. The sample here was CD4+ or CD8+ T cells sorted from blood, taken in a trial of the OX40 agonist ivuxolimab. The J gene is TRBJ2-7, the V gene TRBV5-6; TRBD2 is a possible D gene (5 bases). The CDR3 DNA follows: TGTGCCAGCGCAGGATTGGACTTCTCCGGCTACGAGCAGTACTTC. Translated: CASAGLDFSGYEQYF.